These T cell receptor beta chains were read from a single sample in a study of beta chain features in type 1 diabetes. The method was immunoSEQ multiplex PCR; TCRdb's version includes in-frame clones alone and lacks a portion of them. The table shows almost 350,000 clones, with 8% occurring only once. Sequenced input: central memory CD4+ T cells from blood. The source of these receptors is a woman younger than 35 in good health. The CDR3 runs from the conserved cysteine through the conserved F or W. A D gene is named only where the DNA matches it firmly. The size entry is marked missing in some rows and otherwise reads once, few, many or a size class.

clone size	J gene	V gene	D gene	CDR3 protein	CDR3 DNA
-	TRBJ2-7	TRBV28	-	CASSLKQDEQYF	TGTGCCAGCAGTTTAAAGCAAGACGAGCAGTACTTC
-	TRBJ1-2	TRBV7-2	-	CASSLRTDTYGYTF	TGTGCCAGCAGCTTAAGAACAGATACCTATGGCTACACCTTC
-	TRBJ2-5	TRBV7-9	-	CASSVGGPKETQYF	TGTGCCAGCAGCGTCGGAGGCCCGAAAGAGACCCAGTACTTC
few	TRBJ2-3	TRBV21-1	-	CASSKTGLAASTDTQYF	TGTGCCAGCAGCAAAACGGGACTAGCGGCTAGCACAGATACGCAGTATTTT
many	TRBJ2-5	TRBV5-6	TRBD1	CASSLGQGIQETQYF	TGTGCCAGCAGCTTGGGACAGGGGATTCAAGAGACCCAGTACTTC
-	TRBJ2-1	TRBV28	-	CASSGALLFYNEQFF	TGTGCCAGCAGCGGAGCGTTGCTCTTTTACAATGAGCAGTTCTTC
few	TRBJ1-2	TRBV5-6	-	CASSTVKKTGVDGYTF	TGTGCCAGCAGCACAGTTAAGAAGACAGGCGTCGATGGCTACACCTTC
few	TRBJ2-7	TRBV28	TRBD1	CASSETGTESSYEQYF	TGTGCCAGCAGCGAGACCGGGACAGAAAGCTCCTACGAGCAGTACTTC
-	TRBJ2-2	TRBV29-1	TRBD1	CSVASGGQDRTGELFF	TGCAGCGTTGCTTCTGGGGGACAGGATCGCACCGGGGAGCTGTTTTTT
many	TRBJ1-5	TRBV18	-	CASSQDGETQHF	TGTGCCAGCTCACAAGACGGAGAAACCCAGCATTTT
many	TRBJ1-1	TRBV28	-	CASSSGLVAFF	TGTGCCAGCAGTTCGGGGTTGGTAGCTTTCTTT
-	TRBJ2-2	TRBV7-2	-	CASSLAGGDTGELFF	TGTGCCAGCAGCTTAGCGGGTGGAGACACCGGGGAGCTGTTTTTT
-	TRBJ1-1	TRBV5-5	-	CASSGGPLINTEAFF	TGTGCCAGCAGCGGGGGACCCCTAATTAACACTGAAGCTTTCTTT
-	TRBJ2-3	TRBV4-2	TRBD2	CASSPGKLAGGNTDTQYF	TGTGCCAGCAGCCCAGGCAAACTAGCGGGAGGGAACACAGATACGCAGTATTTT
many	TRBJ1-4	TRBV15	-	CATSREVRATNEKLFF	TGTGCCACCAGCAGAGAGGTTAGGGCTACCAATGAAAAACTGTTTTTT
few	TRBJ2-1	TRBV27	TRBD1	CVKDRALDEQFF	TGTGTAAAGGACAGGGCTTTGGATGAGCAGTTCTTC
-	TRBJ1-4	TRBV6-6	-	CASSYRGATNEKLFF	TGTGCCAGCAGTTACAGGGGAGCAACTAATGAAAAACTGTTTTTT
few	TRBJ1-5	TRBV7-9	-	CASSHHTDTGTGQPQHF	TGTGCCAGCAGCCACCACACCGACACAGGGACCGGTCAGCCCCAGCATTTT
few	TRBJ2-4	TRBV7-2	-	CASSLGHQNIQYF	TGTGCCAGCAGCTTAGGCCACCAGAACATTCAGTACTTC